The next 29 T cell receptor beta chains were all read from a single sample in a study of cytomegalovirus exposure and HLA in healthy donors. PCR employed 60 Vbeta and 13 Jbeta primers. Only in-frame clones appear in the TCRdb table, and some are missing; sequencing was by immunoSEQ multiplex PCR. The data show some 150,000 clones, approximately 75% seen once. The sequencing input was PBMCs. These receptors all come from a man aged 25 to 45 in good health and CMV-seropositive.

The gene calls are TRBV19 and TRBJ1-5; weak D call: TRBD1 (6 bases). Germline CDR1 reads LNHDA; CDR2 reads SQIVND (reference sequence). The CDR3 runs to 13 residues. V was pared by 7 bases and J by 7 bases, with 14 bases between. CDR3 in amino acids: CASTSQGLQPQHF. CDR3 DNA sequence: TGTGCCAGTACCTCCCAGGGGCTCCAGCCCCAGCATTTT.

This clone was observed a few times. The chain combines TRBV6-1 with TRBJ1-6; 8 bases are a match to TRBD1. Germline assignment: CDR1 MNHNS and CDR2 SASEGT. The CDR3 is made up of 17 amino acids. Germline trimming cut 1 base from V and 9 bases from J; bases unmatched to any gene: 11. This chain's CDR3 is CASSEVWVGQGGSPLHF. Written as DNA, the CDR3 is TGTGCCAGCAGTGAAGTTTGGGTAGGACAGGGCGGTTCACCCCTCCACTTT.

The rearrangement joins TRBV7-2 to TRBJ1-1; 7 bases line up with TRBD1. CDR3 size: 14 residues. The germline gives CDR1 SGHTA, CDR2 FQGNSA. Germline trimming cut 5 bases from V and 2 bases from J; bases unmatched to any gene: 5. This CDR3 is CASSQGQSNTEAFF. Here the CDR3 DNA reads TGTGCCAGCAGCCAGGGACAGTCCAACACTGAAGCTTTCTTT.

This clone occurred a few times. The CDR3 loop is CASSQTGKTQYF. CDR3 nucleotide sequence: TGCGCCAGCAGCCAAACAGGGAAGACCCAGTACTTC. The chain employs TRBV4-1 and TRBJ2-5, with a weak D call TRBD1 (6 bases). Trimming took 2 bases from V and 6 from J, leaving 7 bases between them. Germline CDR1 is MGHRA and CDR2 is YSYEKL. This CDR3 has 12 residues.

The V call is TRBV27, the J call TRBJ2-1, with a tentative D call TRBD2 (6 bases). V was shortened by 7 bases and J by 0 bases, with 13 bases between the two germline ends. There are 15 residues in the CDR3. Germline CDR1 is MNHEY and CDR2 is SMNVEV (reference sequence). DNA for the CDR3: TGTGCCAGCACCACCGGGGGAAGCTCCTACAATGAGCAGTTCTTC. This translates into CASTTGGSSYNEQFF.

V and J are TRBV7-9 and TRBJ1-4; D might be TRBD1 (6 bases). Per germline, CDR1 SEHNR and CDR2 FQNEAQ (reference sequence). V dropped 2 bases and J dropped 10 bases, with 14 bases sitting between them. The CDR3 loop spans 14 amino acids. CDR3 DNA: TGTGCCAGCAGCTTATCAGGGGCACATCGAAAACTGTTTTTT. This encodes CASSLSGAHRKLFF.

The chain uses TRBV6-6 and TRBJ2-7; 9 bases are a match to TRBD2. The CDR3 loop spans 15 amino acids. The germline CDR1 and CDR2 sequences are MNHNY and SVGAGI (reference sequence). V was clipped by 2 bases and J by 3 bases; unmatched bases: 5. The CDR3 DNA reads as TGTGCCAGCAGTTACGTCCTAGCGGGGAGCTACGAGCAGTACTTC. Its translation: CASSYVLAGSYEQYF.

V and J are TRBV10-3 and TRBJ2-7, with TRBD2 identical over 7 bases. CDR1 and CDR2 (germline): ENHRY, SYGVKD. V lost 7 bases, J lost 1 base, and 7 bases stayed unmatched. The CDR3 is 14 residues long. The CDR3 here is CAITERGDSYEQYF. The CDR3 DNA follows: TGTGCCATCACCGAACGGGGGGATTCCTACGAGCAGTACTTC.

V and J are TRBV15 and TRBJ1-1; D is unclear. The CDR3 loop spans 14 amino acids. V dropped 3 bases and J dropped 0 bases, with 8 bases sitting between them. CDR1 is LNHNV and CDR2 is YYDKDF in the germline V gene (reference sequence). The CDR3 nucleotides read TGTGCCACCAGCAGGACACTCATGAACACTGAAGCTTTCTTT. As protein: CATSRTLMNTEAFF.

The chain joins TRBV1 to TRBJ2-2; the table names TRBD2, a call not compared with the DNA. TRBV1 is annotated as a pseudogene. The CDR3 is 22 amino acids. The CDR3 sequence is CTSSQDEFEGSGGARDTGELFF. CDR3 bases: TGCACCAGCAGCCAAGATGAGTTCGAGGGTAGCGGGGGTGCCAGGGACACCGGGGAGCTGTTTTTT.

The chain joins TRBV28 to TRBJ2-7; 9 bases are a match to TRBD1. With V trimmed by 6 bases and J by 4 bases, 4 bases remained unmatched. Germline loops: CDR1 MDHEN, CDR2 SYDVKM. The CDR3 extends over 13 amino acids. The CDR3 nucleotides are TGTGCCAGCAGACAAGGACAGGGGTACGAGCAGTACTTC. Its protein product is CASRQGQGYEQYF.

V gene TRBV11-3 combines with J gene TRBJ1-1; 7 nucleotides agree with TRBD1. The CDR3 loop spans 13 amino acids. Unmatched junction bases numbered 1, after V lost 2 bases and J lost 4 bases. Germline V gene sequence: CDR1 SGHNT, CDR2 YENEEA. The DNA of the CDR3 is TGTGCCAGCAGCTTATCAGGGGGCACTGAAGCTTTCTTT. Protein sequence: CASSLSGGTEAFF.

This clone was found once. Its ends do not fully match the called genes, so a read error is possible. For the CDR3, the DNA is TGCGCCAGCAGCCAAGAGACTGAGCTGTACTTC. Protein product: CASSQETELYF. The chain employs TRBV4-1 and TRBJ2-7; D not resolved. The CDR3 has 11 amino acids. Germline CDR1 is MGHRA and CDR2 is YSYEKL.

As DNA, the CDR3 is TGTGCCAGCTACAGGGGTGGGACAGATACGCAGTATTTT. This gives the protein CASYRGGTDTQYF. This chain links TRBV6-5 with TRBJ2-3; TRBD1 matches 7 bases. The length of the CDR3 is 13 residues. V lost 8 bases, J lost 3 bases, and 5 bases stayed unmatched. Looked up from germline, CDR1 is MNHEY and CDR2 is SVGAGI.

The chain carries TRBV4-2 and TRBJ2-1; TRBD2 agrees at 9 bases. The CDR3 extends over 14 amino acids. V lost 4 bases and J lost 5; bases outside the gene matches: 3. Germline CDR1 is LGHNA and CDR2 is YNFKEQ. CDR3 nucleotide sequence: TGTGCCAGCAGCCCCCAGCGGGGGGACAATGAGCAGTTCTTC. Translation gives CASSPQRGDNEQFF.

The V and J genes are TRBV6-5 and TRBJ2-2; D ambiguous. The germline CDR1 and CDR2 sequences are MNHEY and SVGAGI. CDR3 length: 14 residues. Deletions cut 3 bases from V and 4 bases from J, with 9 bases between. The CDR3 sequence: CASSYGQATGELFF. CDR3 in DNA: TGTGCCAGCAGTTATGGTCAGGCCACCGGGGAGCTGTTTTTT.

The J gene is TRBJ1-3, the V gene TRBV5-1, with 8 bases fitting TRBD1. Losses at the gene ends were 0 bases for V and 8 bases for J; bases not matched to a gene: 4. The CDR3 has 14 residues. CDR1 and CDR2 from the germline V gene are SGHRS and YFSETQ. The CDR3 region is CASSLETGVDTIYF. Written as DNA, the CDR3 is TGCGCCAGCAGCTTGGAGACAGGGGTGGACACCATATATTTT.

The chain links TRBV4-1 to TRBJ1-4; TRBD1 matches at 10 bases. Germline V gene data show CDR1 as MGHRA and CDR2 as YSYEKL. Trimming took 2 bases from V and 11 from J; bases not matched to a gene: 8. The CDR3 has 15 amino acids. The CDR3: CASSQTRQGARKLFF. CDR3 nucleotide sequence: TGCGCCAGCAGCCAAACTCGACAGGGGGCAAGGAAACTGTTTTTT.

The chain has TRBV19 and TRBJ1-1; D call uncertain. Per the germline V gene, CDR1 is LNHDA and CDR2 is SQIVND (reference sequence). The ends were cut back, 4 bases at V and 4 bases at J, with 10 bases in the middle. There are 13 residues in the CDR3. CDR3 nucleotides: TGTGCCAGTAGTAATAGGGCGGGCACTGAAGCTTTCTTT. Its protein is CASSNRAGTEAFF.

This chain links TRBV5-4 with TRBJ2-3; D gene uncertain. The germline gives CDR1 SGHNT, CDR2 YYREEE (reference sequence). V was cut by 1 base and J by 7 bases, with 10 bases left in between. The CDR3 runs to 13 residues. The DNA of the CDR3 is TGTGCCAGCAGCTTGTGGCAGTCAAATACGCAGTATTTT. It translates to CASSLWQSNTQYF.

This rearrangement joins TRBV9 to TRBJ2-7, with 9 bases lining up with TRBD1. After removal of 5 bases from V and 1 base from J, the junction contained 4 bases not matched to a gene. The CDR3 totals 14 residues. Germline V gives CDR1 SGDLS, CDR2 YYNGEE. The CDR3 sequence is CASSGGQGSYEQYF. In DNA, the CDR3 is TGTGCCAGCAGTGGGGGACAGGGATCCTACGAGCAGTACTTC.

The rearrangement joins TRBV7-9 to TRBJ1-3; a possible D gene is TRBD1 (6 bases). The V end lost 5 bases, the J end lost 4 bases, and 18 bases lay between the germline ends. This CDR3 is built from 16 residues. The V gene's germline CDR1 is SEHNR and CDR2 FQNEAQ (reference sequence). CDR3 sequence (DNA): TGTGCCAGCAGCGAACCGGGACACGCTCCGGGAAACACCATATATTTT. Translation gives CASSEPGHAPGNTIYF.

This clone has only a few counts. The chain uses TRBV7-3 and TRBJ2-3; 13 bases match TRBD2. V was clipped by 5 bases and J by 2 bases; unmatched bases: 4. CDR3 length equals 16 residues. Germline assignment: CDR1 SGHTA and CDR2 FQGTGA. The DNA of the CDR3 is TGTGCCAGCAGCCCGGGACTAGCGGGGCTCACAGATACGCAGTATTTT. This encodes CASSPGLAGLTDTQYF.

This rearrangement joins TRBV27 to TRBJ1-5; the match to TRBD1 covers 8 bases. V lost 2 bases and J lost 5; bases outside the gene matches: 8. Germline assignment: CDR1 MNHEY and CDR2 SMNVEV (reference sequence). The length of the CDR3 is 16 residues. CDR3 amino acids: CASSLEPPGGDQPQHF. CDR3 in DNA: TGTGCCAGCAGTTTAGAGCCCCCAGGGGGCGATCAGCCCCAGCATTTT.

This chain uses TRBV7-2 with TRBJ1-1; 7 nucleotides align to TRBD1. After removal of 5 bases from V and 0 bases from J, the junction contained 9 bases not matched to a gene. Germline V gives CDR1 SGHTA, CDR2 FQGNSA. The CDR3 contains 16 residues. CDR3 nucleotide sequence: TGTGCCAGCAGCCTCCGGGACAGAGAAATGAACACTGAAGCTTTCTTT. Its translation is CASSLRDREMNTEAFF.

The rearrangement joins TRBV30 to TRBJ1-2; D unresolved. Germline values: CDR1 GTSNPN, CDR2 SVGIG (reference sequence). Between the trimmed V and J ends, which lost 8 bases and 7 bases, there was a span of 20 bases. The CDR3 extends over 13 amino acids. The CDR3 bases are TGTGCCGGCTCCTGGGTGGGGAGTGGTGGCTACACCTTC. Its protein product is CAGSWVGSGGYTF.

This clone occurred a few times. The V call is TRBV28, the J call TRBJ1-1; 8 nucleotides align to TRBD1. CDR1 is MDHEN, CDR2 SYDVKM, per germline. With 6 bases clipped from V and 5 bases from J, the junction kept 8 bases outside the gene matches. The CDR3 loop spans 14 amino acids. CDR3 amino acids: CASSERTGRTEAFF. CDR3 nucleotide sequence: TGTGCCAGCAGCGAGCGGACAGGGAGGACTGAAGCTTTCTTT.

This clone has only one observation. The chain is built from TRBV25-1 and TRBJ1-2; D is perhaps TRBD1 (5 bases). Germline lookup yields CDR1 MGHDK and CDR2 SYGVNS. Trimming cost V 4 bases and J 8 bases, with 11 bases left between them. CDR3 length equals 12 residues. The DNA for the CDR3 is TGTGCCAGCAGTGTGGAGTGGGGCGGCTACACCTTC. This gives the protein CASSVEWGGYTF.

Only one count was recorded for this clone. The rearrangement joins TRBV30 to TRBJ1-1; 9 positions match TRBD1. The V gene end was trimmed by 0 bases and the J gene end by 1 base; junction bases not matched to a gene: 3. CDR3 length: 15 amino acids. CDR1 is GTSNPN and CDR2 is SVGIG in the germline V gene (reference sequence). Written as DNA, the CDR3 is TGTGCCTGGAGTGTAGGGACAGGGCGGAACACTGAAGCTTTCTTT. Protein product: CAWSVGTGRNTEAFF.